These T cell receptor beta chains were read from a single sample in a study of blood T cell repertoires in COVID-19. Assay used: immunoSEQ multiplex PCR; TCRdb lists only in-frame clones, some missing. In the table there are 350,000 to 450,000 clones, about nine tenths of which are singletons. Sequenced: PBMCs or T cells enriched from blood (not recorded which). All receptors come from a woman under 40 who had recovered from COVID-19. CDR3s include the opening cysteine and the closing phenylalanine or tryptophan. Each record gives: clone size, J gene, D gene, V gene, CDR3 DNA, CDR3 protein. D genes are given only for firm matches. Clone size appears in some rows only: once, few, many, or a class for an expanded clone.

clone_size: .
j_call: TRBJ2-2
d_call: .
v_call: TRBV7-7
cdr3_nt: TGTGCCAGCAGCTTAACCCCGACTCCCAACACCGGGGAGCTGTTTTTT
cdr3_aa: CASSLTPTPNTGELFF

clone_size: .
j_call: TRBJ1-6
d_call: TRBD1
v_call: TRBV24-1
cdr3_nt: TGTGCCACCAGTGATTTTGACAGGGAAAATAATTCACCCCTCCACTTT
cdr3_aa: CATSDFDRENNSPLHF

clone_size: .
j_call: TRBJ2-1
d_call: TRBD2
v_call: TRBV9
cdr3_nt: TGTGCCAGCAGCGCACCTAGCGGGGAGGGCTACAATGAGCAGTTCTTC
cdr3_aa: CASSAPSGEGYNEQFF

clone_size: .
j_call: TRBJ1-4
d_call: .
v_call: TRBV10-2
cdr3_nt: TGCGCCAGCAGCGAAACACCCACAGGTGAAAAACTGTTTTTT
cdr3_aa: CASSETPTGEKLFF

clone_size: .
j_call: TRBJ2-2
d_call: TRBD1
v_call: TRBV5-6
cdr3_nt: TGTGCCAGCAGCTTGTTTTGGGACAGAGAGGACGGGGAGCTGTTTTTT
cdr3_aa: CASSLFWDREDGELFF

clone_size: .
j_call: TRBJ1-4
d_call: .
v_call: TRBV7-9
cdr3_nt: TGTGCCAGCAGACCCGGGGAACTGTTTTTT
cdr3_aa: CASRPGELFF

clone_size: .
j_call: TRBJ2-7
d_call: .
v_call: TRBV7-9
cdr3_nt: TGTGCCAGCAGCCCTGGTCCGGTCTACGAGCAGTACTTC
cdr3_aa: CASSPGPVYEQYF

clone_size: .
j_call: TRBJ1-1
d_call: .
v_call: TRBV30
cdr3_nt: TGTGCCTGGAGTCATGGGGGCAGATCGAACACTGAAGCTTTCTTT
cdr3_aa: CAWSHGGRSNTEAFF

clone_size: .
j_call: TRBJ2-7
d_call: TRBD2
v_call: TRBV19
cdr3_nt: TGTGCCAGTAGTGGGGACTACCTCTACGAGCAGTACTTC
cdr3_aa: CASSGDYLYEQYF

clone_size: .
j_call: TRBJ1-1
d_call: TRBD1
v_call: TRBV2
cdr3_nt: TGTGCCAGCAGTGCGACAGGGGGGACTGAAGCTTTCTTT
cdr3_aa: CASSATGGTEAFF

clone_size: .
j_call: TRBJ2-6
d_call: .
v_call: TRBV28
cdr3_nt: TGTGCCAGCAGTTTAACAGGGTTTGGGGCCAACGTCCTGACTTTC
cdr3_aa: CASSLTGFGANVLTF

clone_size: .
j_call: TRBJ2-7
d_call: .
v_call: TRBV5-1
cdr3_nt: TGCGCCAGCAGCACCCGACAGGGAGGCTCCTACGAGCAGTACTTC
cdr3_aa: CASSTRQGGSYEQYF

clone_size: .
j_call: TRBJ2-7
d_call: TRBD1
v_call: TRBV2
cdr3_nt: TGTGCCAGCTCTTCCCCCCGGGACAGGGGGTACGAGCAGTACTTC
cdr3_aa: CASSSPRDRGYEQYF

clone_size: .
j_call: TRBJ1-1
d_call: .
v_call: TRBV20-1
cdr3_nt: TGCAGTGCTAGTCCAGGGGTGAACACTGAAGCTTTCTTT
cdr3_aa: CSASPGVNTEAFF

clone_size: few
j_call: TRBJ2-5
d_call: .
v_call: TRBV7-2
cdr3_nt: TGTGCCAGCAGCTCACAAGAGACCCAGTACTTC
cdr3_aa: CASSSQETQYF